The source of this T cell receptor beta chain is a study of blood T cell repertoires in COVID-19. Study summary: PBMCs, B-cell-depleted T cells, or T cells were the source of the cDNA or gDNA that made up the material.

Germline CDR1 DFQATT, CDR2 SNEGSKA (reference sequence). The V end was cut by 5 bases, the J end by 6 bases, with 9 bases between. CDR3 size: 11 residues. Under the authors' procedure: Nucleated cell number was recorded as an estimate derived from reference gene primer amplification. This table comes from immunoSEQ multiplex PCR, and its TCRdb copy is limited to in-frame clones, with some not included. V and J calls and clone size are those listed in that table; D and trimming were worked out from the DNA. The sample holds 30,000 to 40,000 clones; more than 70% are singletons and the top ten take 44%.

The receptor's source is a man between 60 and 75 years old with active or convalescent COVID-19. The sequencing sample was made of peripheral blood. V and J are TRBV20-1 and TRBJ2-3; no clear D gene. CDR3 residues: CSALILDTQYF. Written as DNA, the CDR3 is TGCAGTGCTCTAATCCTTGATACGCAGTATTTT.